The 13 T cell receptor beta chains reported below all come from one sample, sequenced in a study of Graves' ophthalmopathy and Graves' hyperthyroidism. Amplification from RNA transcripts yielded the TCR beta CDR3 regions. Scientists carried out first-round RT-PCR using HTBI primers and then a second-round multiplex PCR. TCRdb fed the multiplex PCR reads into MiXCR, producing one record per CDR3 protein. The table records some 160,000 distinct CDR3 sequences, roughly two fifths of them present only once. The sample was peripheral blood. The receptors come from a young man with Graves' ophthalmopathy.

The chain employs TRBV12-3 or TRBV12-4 and TRBJ2-7; 9 bases match TRBD1. V gave up 10 bases and J gave up 2 bases; unmatched junction bases: 12. This CDR3 is 15 amino acids long. The CDR3 DNA sequence: TGTGCCACCCAAGCGGGACAGGGTATGACCTACGAGCAGTACTTC. Amino acid sequence: CATQAGQGMTYEQYF.

This clonotype was seen ten or more times. The gene calls are TRBV27 and TRBJ1-1, with TRBD1 matching over 8 bases. The ends lost 6 bases at V and 0 bases at J; junction bases unmatched: 3. The CDR3 has 14 amino acids. The germline CDR1 and CDR2 sequences are MNHEY and SMNVEV (reference sequence). The CDR3 DNA is TGTGCCAGCAGAGGGACAGGACTGAACACTGAAGCTTTCTTT. The encoded protein is CASRGTGLNTEAFF.

The V and J genes are TRBV27 and TRBJ2-5, with 7 bases aligning to TRBD2. Germline loops: CDR1 MNHEY, CDR2 SMNVEV (reference sequence). V lost 3 bases, J lost 3 bases, and 10 bases stayed unmatched. CDR3 length: 16 residues. This CDR3 reads CASSLGGGSLEETQYF. CDR3 nucleotides: TGTGCCAGCAGTTTGGGTGGCGGGAGCCTTGAAGAGACCCAGTACTTC.

This clonotype was picked up a small number of times. The rearrangement uses TRBV5-1 and TRBJ1-5; tentative D call: TRBD1 (5 bases). V was clipped by 2 bases and J by 6 bases, with 9 bases between them. There are 13 residues in the CDR3. The germline gives CDR1 SGHRS, CDR2 YFSETQ. The CDR3 loop is CASSFEGSQPQHF. The CDR3 coding sequence is TGCGCCAGCAGCTTCGAGGGGAGTCAGCCCCAGCATTTT.

This chain connects TRBV27 to TRBJ2-7; D unclear. The V end was cut by 3 bases, the J end by 1 base, with 7 bases between. Germline V CDR1 and CDR2: MNHEY, SMNVEV (reference sequence). This CDR3 has 13 residues. The CDR3 region has the DNA TGTGCCAGCAGTTTCCAAATTTCCTACGAGCAGTACTTC. It encodes CASSFQISYEQYF.

The V call is TRBV12-5, the J call TRBJ1-5, with 8 bases that match TRBD1. Germline CDR1 reads LGHNT; CDR2 reads FRNRAP. V gave up 7 bases and J gave up 1 base; unmatched junction bases: 3. CDR3 length equals 14 residues. This chain's CDR3 is CASADRVSNQPQHF. DNA of the CDR3: TGTGCTAGTGCGGACAGGGTAAGCAATCAGCCCCAGCATTTT. Using reference TRBV12-5 and TRBJ1-5 for the parts outside the CDR3, the full variable domain is DARVTQTPRHKVTEMGQEVTMRCQPILGHNTVFWYRQTMMQGLELLAYFRNRAPLDDSGMPKDRFSAEMPDATLATLKIQPSEPRDSAVYFCASADRVSNQPQHFGDGTRLSIL.

The chain joins TRBV6-1 to TRBJ1-5; the D gene is possibly TRBD1 (5 bases). V was clipped by 3 bases and J by 2 bases, with 11 bases between them. CDR3 length: 15 residues. Germline V lookup: CDR1 MNHNS, CDR2 SASEGT. The CDR3 loop is CASSEGGSGNQPQHF. The CDR3 DNA reads as TGTGCCAGCAGTGAGGGGGGGTCGGGCAATCAGCCCCAGCATTTT.

Turning to this clonotype: The junction shows a germline mismatch at one end, possibly a read error. The rearrangement uses TRBV6-1 and TRBJ1-2; D might be TRBD1 (6 bases). CDR1 is MNHNS, CDR2 SASEGT, per germline. CDR3 length: 15 residues. The CDR3 here is CASSKAGQRVYGYTF. CDR3 coding DNA: TGTGCCAGCAGTAAAGCCGGACAGAGGGTCTATGGCTACACCTTC.

The CDR3 bases are TGTGCCAGCAGCCGACAGCAAGAGACCCAGTACTTC. It translates to CASSRQQETQYF. V usage is TRBV2 and J usage is TRBJ2-5; perhaps TRBD1 as D (5 bases). Germline V gene data show CDR1 as SNHLY and CDR2 as FYNNEI. This CDR3 is 12 amino acids long. V lost 6 bases and J lost 2, with 7 bases in between.

This rearrangement joins TRBV12-3 or TRBV12-4 to TRBJ2-5; D remains ambiguous. V was trimmed by 2 bases and J by 5 bases, leaving 12 bases between them. This CDR3 has 14 amino acids. CDR3 region: CASSLSALWETQYF. In nucleotides, the CDR3 is TGTGCCAGCAGTTTAAGTGCGCTTTGGGAGACCCAGTACTTC.

This clonotype was observed a few times. V usage is TRBV12-3 or TRBV12-4 and J usage is TRBJ2-5, with D perhaps assigned TRBD1 or TRBD2 (5 bases each). This CDR3 contains 13 residues. The V gene lost 7 bases and the J gene lost 5 bases, with 14 bases spanning the gap. The CDR3 reads CASTSWGSETQYF. In DNA form, the CDR3 reads TGTGCCAGCACCTCATGGGGGTCGGAGACCCAGTACTTC.

Ten or more counts support this clonotype. The V and J genes are TRBV6-2 or TRBV6-3 and TRBJ2-7; 7 bases fit TRBD1. Germline CDR1 reads MNHEY; CDR2 reads SVGEGT. This CDR3 has 12 residues. J was trimmed by 6 bases and V by 5 bases; bases with no gene match: 4. DNA for the CDR3: TGTGCCAGCAGTATAACAGGGGCCGAGCAGTACTTC. Its translation: CASSITGAEQYF.

This sequence joins TRBV12-3 or TRBV12-4 and TRBJ2-2; 8 bases agree with TRBD1. The CDR3 extends over 15 amino acids. V trimming: 6 bases; J trimming: 1 base; junction bases outside the gene matches: 4. The CDR3 here is CASRPDRGNTGELFF. As DNA, the CDR3 is TGTGCCAGCAGACCCGACAGGGGGAACACCGGGGAGCTGTTTTTT.